These 32 T cell receptor beta chains were all obtained from the same sample, sequenced in a study of naive and memory T cell subsets. Study-level points and caveats: Naive repertoires, especially CD8, held a few larger clonotypes, possibly memory cells re-expressing CD45RA.

The beta constant-region primer was an equimolar mix of two oligonucleotides covering TRBC1 and TRBC2. The ligated cDNA underwent four PCR rounds using SP2 and nested alpha and beta constant-region primers. TCRdb reanalysed the UMI-ligation and nested PCR reads using MiXCR and keeps one entry per CDR3 protein. This table has about 100,000 distinct CDR3 sequences, about 14% appearing once. Antigens for these TCRs are unknown. The sample comprised naive CD8+ T cells from blood. The receptors come from a human donor in good health.

There are a few counts of this clonotype. The V and J genes are TRBV5-1 and TRBJ2-3; D tentatively reads TRBD1 or TRBD2 (5 bases each). The CDR3 runs to 13 residues. The germline CDR1 and CDR2 sequences are SGHRS and YFSETQ. Trimming stripped 4 bases from V and 4 bases from J, with 10 bases between. In nucleotides, the CDR3 is TGCGCCAGCAGCCAGGGACGACCAGATACGCAGTATTTT. Encoded protein: CASSQGRPDTQYF. The entire variable domain, with the rest obtained from reference TRBV5-1 and TRBJ2-3, is as follows: KAGVTQTPRYLIKTRGQQVTLSCSPISGHRSVSWYQQTPGQGLQFLFEYFSETQRNKGNFPGRFSGRQFSNSRSEMNVSTLELGDSALYLCASSQGRPDTQYFGPGTRLTVL.

The chain recombines TRBV19 with TRBJ2-1; the D gene is possibly TRBD2 (5 bases). The CDR3 is 13 amino acids. Per the germline V gene, CDR1 is LNHDA and CDR2 is SQIVND (reference sequence). The ends were cut back, 5 bases at V and 12 bases at J, with 17 bases in the middle. CDR3 DNA sequence: TGTGCCAGTAGTCGTTCCACACTAGAAGGGCAGTTCTTC. This translates into CASSRSTLEGQFF.

The chain carries TRBV12-3 or TRBV12-4 and TRBJ2-7; D might be TRBD2 (5 bases). This CDR3 region has 17 residues. V was cut by 5 bases and J by 0 bases, with 20 bases left in between. The CDR3 sequence is CASSLTHLRDSSYEQYF. The CDR3 nucleotides are TGTGCCAGCAGTCTCACCCACCTACGGGATAGCTCCTACGAGCAGTACTTC.

In its sample, this clonotype was seen a few times. The chain joins TRBV6-2 or TRBV6-3 to TRBJ2-1, with 9 bases that match TRBD2. The germline V gene encodes CDR1 MNHEY and CDR2 SVGEGT. V shed 4 bases, J shed 5 bases, and the junction held 6 bases outside the gene matches. The CDR3 sequence is 15 residues long. The DNA for the CDR3 is TGTGCCAGCAGTTTAATAGCGGGAGCCCACAATGAGCAGTTCTTC. Its protein product is CASSLIAGAHNEQFF.

This clonotype came up many times. This chain uses TRBV19 with TRBJ2-1, with a possible D match to TRBD2 (5 bases). CDR1 is LNHDA and CDR2 is SQIVND in the germline V gene (reference sequence). The CDR3 covers 15 residues. V was pared by 9 bases and J by 0 bases, with 15 bases between. The CDR3 is CASHSQRSSYNEQFF. Here the CDR3 DNA reads TGTGCCAGCCACTCCCAGCGGAGCTCCTACAATGAGCAGTTCTTC. Complete variable domain (other parts from reference TRBV19 and TRBJ2-1): DGGITQSPKYLFRKEGQNVTLSCEQNLNHDAMYWYRQDPGQGLRLIYYSQIVNDFQKGDIAEGYSVSREKKESFPLTVTSAQKNPTAFYLCASHSQRSSYNEQFFGPGTRLTVL.

V usage is TRBV7-8 and J usage is TRBJ2-2; 8 bases agree with TRBD2. Trimming removed 4 bases from V and 4 bases from J; junction bases left unmatched: 5. The germline CDR1 and CDR2 sequences are SGHVS and FQNEAQ. This CDR3 spans 15 amino acids. The CDR3 DNA sequence: TGTGCCAGCAGCTCAACTAGCGGACTCACCGGGGAGCTGTTTTTT. It yields the protein CASSSTSGLTGELFF. The variable domain in full, with the rest retrieved from reference TRBV7-8 and TRBJ2-2, is GAGVSQSPRYKVAKRGQDVALRCDPISGHVSLFWYQQALGQGPEFLTYFQNEAQLDKSGLPSDRFFAERPEGSVSTLKIQRTQQEDSAVYLCASSSTSGLTGELFFGEGSRLTVL.

V usage is TRBV7-2 and J usage is TRBJ2-7, with 9 bases aligning to TRBD2. The germline V gene has CDR1 SGHTA and CDR2 FQGNSA. The ends lost 3 bases at V and 4 bases at J; junction bases unmatched: 7. The CDR3 is 15 residues long. The CDR3 here is CASSFEAGGPYEQYF. For the CDR3, the DNA is TGTGCCAGCAGCTTCGAGGCGGGAGGGCCGTACGAGCAGTACTTC.

The chain couples TRBV6-2 or TRBV6-3 to TRBJ2-6; maybe TRBD2 (6 bases). Trimming pared 7 bases from V and 2 bases from J, leaving 12 bases between. This CDR3 region has 15 residues. Germline V gene lookup returns CDR1 MNHEY and CDR2 SVGEGT. CDR3 in DNA: TGTGCCAGCACCCTCCCGGGGGCTGGGGCCAACGTCCTGACTTTC. Its protein product is CASTLPGAGANVLTF.

V gene TRBV27 combines with J gene TRBJ2-7; tentatively, D is TRBD2 (6 bases). The V and J ends lost 1 base and 6 bases respectively, with 13 bases between them. The germline V gene has CDR1 MNHEY and CDR2 SMNVEV (reference sequence). The CDR3 sequence is 14 residues long. CDR3 sequence (DNA): TGTGCCAGCAGTTTATTGGGGGGTGGCCGCGAGCAGTACTTC. The encoded protein is CASSLLGGGREQYF.

V gene TRBV18 combines with J gene TRBJ2-6, with D unclear. Germline V lookup: CDR1 KGHSH, CDR2 LQKENI. Trimming removed 4 bases from V and 6 bases from J, with 4 bases in between. The CDR3 extends over 12 amino acids. CDR3 loop: CASSQPANVLTF. The CDR3 nucleotides are TGTGCCAGCTCACAGCCGGCCAACGTCCTGACTTTC.

This clonotype was picked up a small number of times. The CDR3 DNA sequence: TGCAGTGCTAGAGGAGGACTAGCGGGGAGATTTTACAATGAGCAGTTCTTC. Protein: CSARGGLAGRFYNEQFF. The J gene is TRBJ2-1, the V gene TRBV20-1, with TRBD2 identical over 12 bases. There are 17 residues in the CDR3. The V gene end was trimmed by 1 base and the J gene end by 4 bases; junction bases not matched to a gene: 8. Germline lookup yields CDR1 DFQATT and CDR2 SNEGSKA (reference sequence).

There are many counts of this clonotype. The J gene is TRBJ1-1, the V gene TRBV12-3 or TRBV12-4, with D unclear. Trimming removed 6 bases from V and 7 bases from J, with 9 bases in between. The CDR3 length is 11 residues. The DNA for the CDR3 is TGTGCCAGCAGCATAGGAGGTGAAGCTTTCTTT. Translating it yields CASSIGGEAFF.

In this sample, this clonotype turned up a few times. The gene calls are TRBV27 and TRBJ2-6, with 7 bases identical to TRBD2. Germline values: CDR1 MNHEY, CDR2 SMNVEV (reference sequence). The CDR3 runs to 18 residues. The ends lost 1 base at V and 0 bases at J; junction bases unmatched: 6. The chain's CDR3 is CASSLYGGYHSGANVLTF. In DNA form, the CDR3 reads TGTGCCAGCAGTTTATACGGGGGGTACCACTCTGGGGCCAACGTCCTGACTTTC.

This clonotype was observed at least ten times. The CDR3 reads CASSKLAENTGELFF. The DNA for the CDR3 is TGTGCCAGCTCCAAACTAGCGGAAAACACCGGGGAGCTGTTTTTT. The chain links TRBV18 to TRBJ2-2, with 8 bases matching TRBD2. This CDR3 region has 15 residues. The germline CDR1 and CDR2 sequences are KGHSH and LQKENI. V dropped 6 bases and J dropped 2; count of bases not matched to a gene: 5.

This clonotype occurred a few times. J is TRBJ2-7 and V is TRBV7-8, with a tentative D call TRBD2 (6 bases). This CDR3 is 15 amino acids long. Germline V gene data show CDR1 as SGHVS and CDR2 as FQNEAQ. Trimming took off 1 base at V and 3 bases at J, with 13 bases between the two ends. The CDR3 coding sequence is TGTGCCAGCAGCTTAGATAGCGGCAGGGACTACGAGCAGTACTTC. It yields the protein CASSLDSGRDYEQYF.

V and J are TRBV13 and TRBJ2-7; D may be TRBD2 (6 bases). V was pared by 5 bases and J by 3 bases, with 14 bases between. Germline values: CDR1 PRHDT, CDR2 FYEKMQ (reference sequence). The CDR3 runs 14 residues. CDR3 in DNA: TGTGCCAGCAGCCCCCCTAGCGAGATCTACGAGCAGTACTTC. It is translated as CASSPPSEIYEQYF.

This clonotype has just a few counts. The chain has TRBV20-1 and TRBJ2-1; tentatively, D is TRBD2 (6 bases). Per the germline V gene, CDR1 is DFQATT and CDR2 is SNEGSKA (reference sequence). The V gene lost 5 bases and the J gene lost 7 bases, with 24 bases spanning the gap. The CDR3 is 16 amino acids. The CDR3 is CSAPSELAELVNEQFF. CDR3 DNA: TGCAGTGCTCCGTCGGAATTAGCGGAGTTGGTGAATGAGCAGTTCTTC.

V and J are TRBV20-1 and TRBJ1-2; a possible D gene is TRBD1 (6 bases). Trimming shortened V by 6 bases and J by 7 bases, and 24 bases separated the two germline ends. CDR1 and CDR2 (germline): DFQATT, SNEGSKA (reference sequence). The CDR3 covers 15 residues. CDR3: CSAVPGHRSVAGYTF. The CDR3 DNA sequence: TGCAGTGCGGTCCCGGGACATAGATCGGTAGCTGGCTACACCTTC.

This clonotype was counted only a few times. The chain joins TRBV11-2 to TRBJ2-1, with 12 bases that match TRBD2. CDR1 SGHAT and CDR2 FQNNGV come from the germline V gene. The CDR3 is 17 residues long. Trimming cost V 4 bases and J 0 bases; bases outside gene matches: 4. CDR3 sequence reads: CASSSATSGSSYNEQFF. The CDR3 bases are TGTGCCAGCAGCTCTGCGACTAGCGGGAGCTCCTACAATGAGCAGTTCTTC.

The chain is built from TRBV6-5 and TRBJ1-4; no reliable D call. This CDR3 contains 15 residues. Germline CDR1 MNHEY, CDR2 SVGAGI. Trimming removed 0 bases at V and 5 bases at J, with 10 bases between. DNA for the CDR3: TGTGCCAGCAGTTACTCTGGGCGGAGGAATGAAAAACTGTTTTTT. Its translation is CASSYSGRRNEKLFF.

The sample holds a few counts of this clonotype. The chain uses TRBV5-6 and TRBJ2-4; D might be TRBD2 (6 bases). CDR1 is SGHDT, CDR2 YYEEEE, per germline. This CDR3 contains 16 residues. V lost 0 bases and J lost 9, with 19 bases in between. CDR3 sequence (DNA): TGTGCCAGCAGCTTGGTCCCCGGACTATCGGACACCATTCAGTACTTC. This sequence encodes CASSLVPGLSDTIQYF.

This clonotype has more than one count but fewer than ten. The rearrangement uses TRBV7-3 and TRBJ2-3; TRBD2 aligns across 9 bases. Trimming at V came to 2 bases and at J to 5 bases, leaving 8 bases not matched to a gene. CDR3 length: 16 residues. CDR1 is SGHTA and CDR2 is FQGTGA in the germline V gene. The CDR3 DNA sequence: TGTGCCAGCAGCTTATGGGGCGGGAGGGATGGAGATACGCAGTATTTT. Translation gives CASSLWGGRDGDTQYF.

CDR3 DNA: TGTGCCAGCACCCTGCAGACTAGCGGGAGCCATGAGCAGTTCTTC. Amino acid sequence: CASTLQTSGSHEQFF. The chain links TRBV12-3 or TRBV12-4 to TRBJ2-1; 12 bases fit TRBD2. This CDR3 region has 15 residues. The J segment lost 8 bases and the V segment lost 7 bases, leaving 9 bases of the junction unmatched.

Many counts were recorded for this clonotype. CDR3 nucleotide sequence: TGCAGTGCTAGAGCCCCAGTTGGAAACACCATATATTTT. Residues: CSARAPVGNTIYF. The V call is TRBV20-1, the J call TRBJ1-3, with D unresolved. Germline lookup yields CDR1 DFQATT and CDR2 SNEGSKA (reference sequence). The germline V and J ends were trimmed by 1 base and 3 bases, with 7 bases remaining between them. This CDR3 is 13 amino acids long.

The J gene is TRBJ2-7, the V gene TRBV28; D call uncertain. CDR3 length: 12 amino acids. With 5 bases removed from V and 0 bases from J, the gap between germline ends came to 5 bases. In germline, CDR1 is MDHEN, CDR2 SYDVKM. The CDR3 loop is CASSITSYEQYF. Written as DNA, the CDR3 is TGTGCCAGCAGTATAACCTCCTACGAGCAGTACTTC.

This clonotype was detected only once. This chain joins TRBV15 and TRBJ2-6; weak D call: TRBD1 (5 bases). The CDR3 loop spans 16 amino acids. Germline CDR1 and CDR2: LNHNV and YYDKDF (reference sequence). The germline V and J ends were trimmed by 6 bases and 4 bases, with 16 bases remaining between them. The CDR3 spells CATSAGAGSGANVLTF. In DNA, the CDR3 is TGTGCCACCAGTGCTGGGGCCGGGTCCGGGGCCAACGTCCTGACTTTC.

This clonotype was recorded many times. The CDR3 DNA reads TGTGCCAGCAGCCCAGGGGGCGCGGCTGAAGCTTTCTTT. Amino acids: CASSPGGAAEAFF. The chain couples TRBV7-6 to TRBJ1-1, with TRBD1 matching 8 bases. The CDR3 is made up of 13 amino acids. Germline V lookup: CDR1 SGHVS, CDR2 FNYEAQ. V was clipped by 5 bases and J by 6 bases; unmatched bases: 5. The full variable domain, with the rest looked up from reference TRBV7-6 and TRBJ1-1, is GAGVSQSPRYKVTKRGQDVALRCDPISGHVSLYWYRQALGQGPEFLTYFNYEAQQDKSGLPNDRFSAERPEGSISTLTIQRTEQRDSAMYRCASSPGGAAEAFFGQGTRLTVV.

Ten or more counts support this clonotype. The rearrangement links TRBV4-1 to TRBJ2-7; 9 bases align to TRBD1. Trimming took 1 base from V and 2 from J; bases not matched to a gene: 0. The CDR3 has 14 residues. CDR1 is MGHRA, CDR2 YSYEKL, per germline. CDR3 DNA sequence: TGCGCCAGCAGCCAAGGACAGGGGGCCTACGAGCAGTACTTC. Translating it yields CASSQGQGAYEQYF.

This clonotype is a singleton in its sample. The CDR3 loop is CASSFATGGDGYTF. Here the CDR3 DNA reads TGTGCCAGCAGCTTCGCAACAGGGGGCGATGGCTACACCTTC. The gene calls are TRBV5-5 and TRBJ1-2; 9 bases align to TRBD1. There are 14 residues in the CDR3. After removal of 2 bases from V and 6 bases from J, the junction contained 5 bases not matched to a gene. CDR1 is SGHKS, CDR2 YYEKEE, per germline (reference sequence).

This clonotype has at least ten counts. This chain connects TRBV4-2 to TRBJ1-1, with D possibly being TRBD1 (6 bases). This CDR3 has 18 residues. V was cut by 0 bases and J by 1 base, with 18 bases left in between. In germline, CDR1 is LGHNA, CDR2 YNFKEQ. The CDR3 spells CASSQDVTGQVGNTEAFF. CDR3 coding DNA: TGTGCCAGCAGCCAAGACGTAACAGGGCAGGTAGGGAACACTGAAGCTTTCTTT.

The chain joins TRBV29-1 to TRBJ2-2; D is perhaps TRBD2 (5 bases). The germline CDR1 and CDR2 sequences are SQVTM and ANQGSEA. The CDR3 is made up of 13 amino acids. Trimming removed 5 bases at V and 0 bases at J, with 7 bases between. The CDR3 DNA reads TGCAGCGTTCGGGGAGCGAACACCGGGGAGCTGTTTTTT. Its protein product is CSVRGANTGELFF.

A few counts support this clonotype. The chain joins TRBV9 to TRBJ2-7; TRBD1 agrees at 7 bases. J was trimmed by 2 bases and V by 3 bases; bases with no gene match: 8. Germline lookup yields CDR1 SGDLS and CDR2 YYNGEE. The CDR3 consists of 15 residues. CDR3 sequence: CASSARGTTPYEQYF. As DNA, the CDR3 is TGTGCCAGCAGCGCCAGGGGGACAACCCCCTACGAGCAGTACTTC. Supplemented by reference TRBV9 and TRBJ2-7, the full variable domain reads DSGVTQTPKHLITATGQRVTLRCSPRSGDLSVYWYQQSLDQGLQFLIQYYNGEERAKGNILERFSAQQFPDLHSELNLSSLELGDSALYFCASSARGTTPYEQYFGPGTRLTVT.